Shown below are 27 T cell receptor beta chains from a single sample sequenced in a study of control samples from healthy donors and cancer patients. Method: immunoSEQ multiplex PCR; TCRdb's copy keeps in-frame clones and lacks some. The profile shows about 64,000 clones, 92% of them singletons. The sample taken for sequencing was PBMCs. The receptors derive from a man aged 40-49 years with colorectal cancer.

The rearrangement joins TRBV11-2 to TRBJ2-7; 11 nucleotides line up with TRBD2. V dropped 5 bases and J dropped 5; count of bases not matched to a gene: 8. CDR1 SGHAT and CDR2 FQNNGV come from the germline V gene. This CDR3 comprises 15 residues. The CDR3 sequence is CASSPLAGGWDEQYF. The CDR3 DNA follows: TGTGCCAGCAGCCCTCTAGCGGGGGGCTGGGACGAGCAGTACTTC. The variable domain in full, with the rest retrieved from reference TRBV11-2 and TRBJ2-7, is EAGVAQSPRYKIIEKRQSVAFWCNPISGHATLYWYQQILGQGPKLLIQFQNNGVVDDSQLPKDRFSAERLKGVDSTLKIQPAKLEDSAVYLCASSPLAGGWDEQYFGPGTRLTVT.

This clone was observed a few times. This chain joins TRBV24-1 and TRBJ2-3; D remains ambiguous. V was cut by 10 bases and J by 1 base, with 8 bases left in between. This CDR3 is 12 amino acids long. CDR1 is KGHDR, CDR2 SFDVKD, per germline. CDR3 coding DNA: TGTGCCACGGGTGGTGGCACAGATACGCAGTATTTT. Protein sequence: CATGGGTDTQYF.

This chain joins TRBV19 and TRBJ2-6; TRBD2 is a possible D gene (6 bases). The CDR3 extends over 16 amino acids. The V gene's germline CDR1 is LNHDA and CDR2 SQIVND (reference sequence). Trimming removed 7 bases from V and 2 bases from J, with 15 bases in between. CDR3 nucleotide sequence: TGTGCCAGTAAGAGTGGGACTTCTGCTGGGGCCAACGTCCTGACTTTC. Its protein product is CASKSGTSAGANVLTF. The whole variable domain, filled in from reference TRBV19 and TRBJ2-6, reads DGGITQSPKYLFRKEGQNVTLSCEQNLNHDAMYWYRQDPGQGLRLIYYSQIVNDFQKGDIAEGYSVSREKKESFPLTVTSAQKNPTAFYLCASKSGTSAGANVLTFGAGSRLTVL.

The J gene is TRBJ2-2, the V gene TRBV11-2, with 9 positions matching TRBD1. With V trimmed by 2 bases and J by 0 bases, 4 bases remained unmatched. Germline assignment: CDR1 SGHAT and CDR2 FQNNGV. The length of the CDR3 is 17 residues. The DNA of the CDR3 is TGTGCCAGCAGCTTAACAGGGGGCTATGCGAACACCGGGGAGCTGTTTTTT. This encodes CASSLTGGYANTGELFF.

CDR3: CASSPGGAYEQYF. CDR3 nucleotides: TGTGCCAGCAGCCCGGGGGGGGCTTACGAGCAGTACTTC. This rearrangement joins TRBV7-2 to TRBJ2-7; TRBD2 aligns across 8 bases. The CDR3 consists of 13 residues. Germline V lookup: CDR1 SGHTA, CDR2 FQGNSA. V gave up 5 bases and J gave up 4 bases; unmatched junction bases: 4.

The CDR3 region is CASSLNPTTGFGNTIYF. CDR3 sequence (DNA): TGTGCCAGCAGCTTAAACCCTACGACAGGGTTTGGAAACACCATATATTTT. V and J are TRBV7-3 and TRBJ1-3; 7 nucleotides line up with TRBD1. This CDR3 has 17 residues. Germline V gene sequence: CDR1 SGHTA, CDR2 FQGTGA. The trim removed 1 base at V and 3 bases at J, leaving 9 bases unmatched.

The chain has TRBV6-1 and TRBJ2-5; weak D call: TRBD2 (7 bases). The length of the CDR3 is 16 residues. V was shortened by 0 bases and J by 5 bases, with 16 bases between the two germline ends. In germline, CDR1 is MNHNS, CDR2 SASEGT. CDR3 sequence: CASSEALRGAAETQYF. CDR3 DNA: TGTGCCAGCAGTGAAGCGCTTCGGGGGGCAGCGGAGACCCAGTACTTC.

The chain employs TRBV2 and TRBJ2-2, with a weak D call TRBD1 (6 bases). The CDR3 is made up of 15 amino acids. Trimming took 9 bases from V and 3 from J, leaving 17 bases between them. Germline V lookup: CDR1 SNHLY, CDR2 FYNNEI. For the CDR3, the DNA is TGTGCCAGACAAACAGGGCCTCGGGACACCGGGGAGCTGTTTTTT. This translates into CARQTGPRDTGELFF.

V and J are TRBV13 and TRBJ1-1; no reliable D call. The germline V and J ends were trimmed by 5 bases and 1 base, with 14 bases remaining between them. This CDR3 comprises 15 residues. Germline V CDR1 and CDR2: PRHDT, FYEKMQ (reference sequence). DNA for the CDR3: TGTGCCAGCAGCGGGGTTTCAGAGAAGAACACTGAAGCTTTCTTT. Amino acids: CASSGVSEKNTEAFF.

The rearrangement joins TRBV19 to TRBJ1-1; 8 nucleotides align to TRBD1. V shed 4 bases and J 1 base; nucleotides not matched to a gene: 8. Germline CDR1 is LNHDA and CDR2 is SQIVND (reference sequence). The CDR3 sequence is 16 residues long. The CDR3 coding sequence is TGTGCCAGTAGTACGATTGACAGGGGCACGAACACTGAAGCTTTCTTT. Protein product: CASSTIDRGTNTEAFF.

The genes are TRBV29-1 and TRBJ1-1, with 8 positions matching TRBD1. With 3 bases clipped from V and 1 base from J, the junction kept 1 base outside the gene matches. Germline V lookup: CDR1 SQVTM, CDR2 ANQGSEA. CDR3 size: 13 residues. CDR3: CSVDQGANTEAFF. CDR3 DNA: TGCAGCGTTGATCAGGGGGCGAACACTGAAGCTTTCTTT. Full variable domain (remainder filled in from reference TRBV29-1 and TRBJ1-1): SAVISQKPSRDICQRGTSLTIQCQVDSQVTMMFWYRQQPGQSLTLIATANQGSEATYESGFVIDKFPISRPNLTFSTLTVSNMSPEDSSIYLCSVDQGANTEAFFGQGTRLTVV.

The rearrangement joins TRBV5-4 to TRBJ1-5; D is unclear. Trimming took off 0 bases at V and 5 bases at J, with 6 bases between the two ends. The V gene's germline CDR1 is SGHNT and CDR2 YYREEE (reference sequence). The CDR3 is 13 residues long. The chain's CDR3 is CASSLDEYQPQHF. As DNA, the CDR3 is TGTGCCAGCAGCTTGGACGAGTATCAGCCCCAGCATTTT.

This chain uses TRBV7-9 with TRBJ1-2; 11 bases are a match to TRBD1. Germline CDR1 is SEHNR and CDR2 is FQNEAQ (reference sequence). This CDR3 is built from 16 residues. V lost 2 bases to trimming and J lost 7 bases; unmatched junction nucleotides: 9. CDR3: CASSLYRTGGLGGYTF. The CDR3 nucleotides are TGTGCCAGCAGCTTATATCGGACAGGGGGCTTGGGTGGCTACACCTTC. The full variable domain, in which reference TRBV7-9 and TRBJ1-2 provide the parts outside the CDR3, is DTGVSQNPRHKITKRGQNVTFRCDPISEHNRLYWYRQTLGQGPEFLTYFQNEAQLEKSRLLSDRFSAERPKGSFSTLEIQRTEQGDSAMYLCASSLYRTGGLGGYTFGSGTRLTVV.

The chain uses TRBV25-1 and TRBJ2-5, with D unresolved. V was clipped by 1 base and J by 6 bases, with 9 bases between them. This CDR3 has 13 amino acids. CDR1 is MGHDK and CDR2 is SYGVNS in the germline V gene. The CDR3 bases are TGTGCCAGCAGTGAATTTGGGAAACAGACCCAGTACTTC. The encoded protein is CASSEFGKQTQYF.

The chain joins TRBV19 to TRBJ1-1, with 9 positions matching TRBD1. V gave up 7 bases and J gave up 4 bases; unmatched junction bases: 4. This CDR3 region has 13 residues. The V gene's germline CDR1 is LNHDA and CDR2 SQIVND (reference sequence). This chain's CDR3 is CASTRTGVTEAFF. CDR3 coding DNA: TGTGCCAGTACAAGGACAGGGGTCACTGAAGCTTTCTTT.

V and J are TRBV15 and TRBJ2-5; the D is unclear. The ends were cut back, 5 bases at V and 5 bases at J, with 15 bases in the middle. The CDR3 consists of 14 residues. CDR1 and CDR2 (germline): LNHNV, YYDKDF (reference sequence). CDR3 coding DNA: TGTGCCACCAGCTTCCAGGCTAGTTCTGAGACCCAGTACTTC. Translating gives CATSFQASSETQYF.

The chain joins TRBV11-3 to TRBJ2-3, with D perhaps TRBD2 (7 bases). Trimming removed 8 bases from V and 6 bases from J, with 21 bases in between. This CDR3 spans 15 amino acids. Germline values: CDR1 SGHNT, CDR2 YENEEA. For the CDR3, the DNA is TGTGCCAGCGAAGGTCCCGGGGGGCCTGGGGATACGCAGTATTTT. Amino acids: CASEGPGGPGDTQYF.

The V and J genes are TRBV5-4 and TRBJ1-1; D unclear. CDR1 and CDR2 from the germline V gene are SGHNT and YYREEE (reference sequence). The V and J ends lost 5 bases and 1 base respectively, with 12 bases between them. The CDR3 is 14 amino acids. CDR3 residues: CASSTSWGNTEAFF. The DNA for the CDR3 is TGTGCCAGCAGTACATCTTGGGGGAACACTGAAGCTTTCTTT.

This sequence joins TRBV5-1 and TRBJ2-1; 9 nucleotides match TRBD1. CDR3 length: 16 amino acids. Germline CDR1 SGHRS, CDR2 YFSETQ. The ends lost 0 bases at V and 7 bases at J; junction bases unmatched: 8. The CDR3 nucleotides read TGCGCCAGCAGCTTGGCCGGGACAGGGACCAGGAATGAGCAGTTCTTC. Its protein product is CASSLAGTGTRNEQFF.

The chain uses TRBV30 and TRBJ1-2; D is undetermined. Trimming cost V 2 bases and J 8 bases, with 9 bases left between them. The CDR3 has 11 residues. Per germline, CDR1 GTSNPN and CDR2 SVGIG (reference sequence). The CDR3 DNA reads TGTGCCTGGAGTACCGGGCGGGGCTACACCTTC. Amino acids: CAWSTGRGYTF.

V gene TRBV27 combines with J gene TRBJ1-1; 8 bases map to TRBD1. V shed 5 bases, J shed 6 bases, and the junction held 14 bases outside the gene matches. This CDR3 has 16 residues. Germline lookup yields CDR1 MNHEY and CDR2 SMNVEV (reference sequence). Written as DNA, the CDR3 is TGTGCCAGCAGTCCCTTCTTGACAGGGGAGATCGCTGAAGCTTTCTTT. It yields the protein CASSPFLTGEIAEAFF.

The CDR3 DNA is TGTGCCAGCAAACGAGGCGGGAGCGATACGCAGTATTTT. Amino acid sequence: CASKRGGSDTQYF. This chain links TRBV27 with TRBJ2-3, with 7 bases lining up with TRBD2. The CDR3 length is 13 residues. Unmatched junction bases numbered 7, after V lost 7 bases and J lost 6 bases. CDR1 and CDR2 from the germline V gene are MNHEY and SMNVEV (reference sequence).

The chain recombines TRBV19 with TRBJ2-7, with D possibly being TRBD2 (6 bases). V was clipped by 3 bases and J by 0 bases, with 9 bases between them. CDR1 and CDR2 (germline): LNHDA, SQIVND (reference sequence). The CDR3 spans 14 residues. The CDR3 spells CASSIPGDSYEQYF. DNA for the CDR3: TGTGCCAGTAGTATTCCGGGAGACTCCTACGAGCAGTACTTC.

This clone appeared once. The chain employs TRBV18 and TRBJ2-4, with 7 bases matching TRBD1. The CDR3 length is 14 residues. With V trimmed by 0 bases and J by 4 bases, 0 bases remained unmatched. The V gene's germline CDR1 is KGHSH and CDR2 LQKENI. The CDR3 sequence is CASSPPGQKNIQYF. In nucleotides, the CDR3 is TGTGCCAGCTCACCACCGGGACAGAAAAACATTCAGTACTTC.

The V call is TRBV19, the J call TRBJ2-1; 9 nucleotides align to TRBD1. This CDR3 is built from 14 residues. Germline V lookup: CDR1 LNHDA, CDR2 SQIVND (reference sequence). Losses at the gene ends were 7 bases for V and 4 bases for J; bases not matched to a gene: 5. CDR3 sequence reads: CASTMGQGYNEQFF. Here the CDR3 DNA reads TGTGCCAGTACCATGGGACAGGGATACAATGAGCAGTTCTTC.

This clone appeared once. The chain recombines TRBV27 with TRBJ1-2, with D uncertain. The germline V gene has CDR1 MNHEY and CDR2 SMNVEV (reference sequence). This CDR3 has 14 amino acids. V lost 0 bases, J lost 4 bases, and 9 bases lay in between. The CDR3 loop reads CASSLSAMGYGYTF. The CDR3 nucleotides read TGTGCCAGCAGTTTATCAGCCATGGGCTATGGCTACACCTTC.

The rearrangement links TRBV7-9 to TRBJ2-7; TRBD1 is a possible D gene (6 bases). Trimming shortened V by 5 bases and J by 3 bases, and 17 bases separated the two germline ends. There are 15 residues in the CDR3. Germline-derived CDR1 and CDR2 are SEHNR and FQNEAQ (reference sequence). CDR3 in amino acids: CASSRSPGVGYEQYF. CDR3 DNA sequence: TGTGCCAGCAGCCGGTCCCCAGGGGTTGGCTACGAGCAGTACTTC.